This record covers a single T cell receptor beta chain. Clones were read by immunoSEQ multiplex PCR, and TCRdb kept only the in-frame ones, dropping some. Among around 78,000 clones listed, around 94% were seen once. The CDR3 is made up of 11 amino acids. Germline lookup yields CDR1 MNHEY and CDR2 SVGAGI. The V gene lost 8 bases and the J gene lost 4 bases, with 8 bases spanning the gap. This entry comes from a study of control samples from healthy donors and cancer patients. The J gene is TRBJ2-5, the V gene TRBV6-5; no clear D gene. The TCR comes from a woman under 30 in good health. Sequenced input: blood. The chain's CDR3 is CASLVGETQYF. For the CDR3, the DNA is TGTGCCAGCCTCGTTGGAGAGACCCAGTACTTC.